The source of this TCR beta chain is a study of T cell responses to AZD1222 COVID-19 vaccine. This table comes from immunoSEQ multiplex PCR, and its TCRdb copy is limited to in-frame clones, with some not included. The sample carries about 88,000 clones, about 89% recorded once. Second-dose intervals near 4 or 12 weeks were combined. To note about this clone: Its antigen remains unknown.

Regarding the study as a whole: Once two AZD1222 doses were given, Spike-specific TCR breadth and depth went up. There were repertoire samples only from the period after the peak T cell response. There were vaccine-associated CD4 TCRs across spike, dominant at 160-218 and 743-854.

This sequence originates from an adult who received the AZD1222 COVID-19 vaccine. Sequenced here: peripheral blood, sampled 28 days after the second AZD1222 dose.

CDR3 residues: CASSLSLASGGEETQYF. CDR3 sequence (DNA): TGCGCCAGCAGCTTGAGCCTGGCTAGCGGGGGCGAAGAGACCCAGTACTTC. V is TRBV5-1 and J is TRBJ2-5; 10 bases line up with TRBD2. CDR3 length: 17 residues. The V segment lost 1 base and the J segment 3 bases; nucleotides outside the gene matches: 9. Germline loops: CDR1 SGHRS, CDR2 YFSETQ.